This entry lists 14 T cell receptor beta chains sequenced from one sample in a study of control samples from healthy donors and cancer patients. TCRdb's copy holds only in-frame clones and misses some; the assay was immunoSEQ multiplex PCR. This sample carries some 120,000 clones, about 94% of them seen once, and the ten largest clones take approximately 4%. Sequencing was performed on blood. The receptors stem from a man aged 25 to 45 in good health.

The chain links TRBV21-1 to TRBJ1-1. TRBV21-1 is a known pseudogene. The CDR3 is made up of 10 amino acids. CDR3 loop: CASESLEAFF. Here the CDR3 DNA reads TGTGCCAGCGAATCACTTGAAGCTTTCTTT.

The CDR3 is CASSQGLAGARETQYF. The CDR3 coding sequence is TGCGCCAGCAGCCAAGGACTAGCGGGGGCAAGAGAGACCCAGTACTTC. V gene TRBV4-1 combines with J gene TRBJ2-5, with 12 nucleotides matching TRBD2. This CDR3 region has 16 residues. After removal of 1 base from V and 4 bases from J, the junction contained 4 bases not matched to a gene. Germline-derived CDR1 and CDR2 are MGHRA and YSYEKL.

This chain uses TRBV18 with TRBJ2-3; D gene ambiguous. The germline V gene encodes CDR1 KGHSH and CDR2 LQKENI. This CDR3 region has 14 residues. Trimming removed 6 bases from V and 2 bases from J, with 12 bases in between. The CDR3 loop is CASSPAGYTDTQYF. The CDR3 nucleotides are TGTGCCAGCTCCCCCGCCGGGTACACAGATACGCAGTATTTT.

This clone came up once. The chain recombines TRBV2 with TRBJ1-1; D gene ambiguous. Germline V gene sequence: CDR1 SNHLY, CDR2 FYNNEI. V was clipped by 2 bases and J by 7 bases, with 11 bases between them. The CDR3 spans 13 residues. In nucleotides, the CDR3 is TGTGCCAGCAGTGAAAACGTAGGACTTGAAGCTTTCTTT. The encoded protein is CASSENVGLEAFF.

CDR3: CASIPSRRQPQHF. In nucleotides, the CDR3 is TGTGCCAGCATTCCATCGAGAAGGCAGCCCCAGCATTTT. V and J are TRBV28 and TRBJ1-5; D is ambiguous. V gave up 7 bases and J gave up 7 bases, with 14 bases separating them. The CDR3 is 13 residues long. Germline CDR1 reads MDHEN; CDR2 reads SYDVKM.

This clone was seen only once. V is TRBV11-2 and J is TRBJ1-2; no clear D. CDR1 and CDR2 from the germline V gene are SGHAT and FQNNGV. This CDR3 comprises 17 residues. Trimming stripped 5 bases from V and 4 bases from J, with 23 bases between. The CDR3 DNA sequence: TGTGCCAGCAGCCTTCGTGCCGGAACGATGATAAGCTATGGCTACACCTTC. Protein product: CASSLRAGTMISYGYTF.

The genes are TRBV19 and TRBJ1-1; D is unclear. V was shortened by 6 bases and J by 4 bases, with 6 bases between the two germline ends. The CDR3 covers 11 residues. In germline, CDR1 is LNHDA, CDR2 SQIVND (reference sequence). The CDR3 here is CASRSVTEAFF. The CDR3 bases are TGTGCCAGTAGGTCGGTCACTGAAGCTTTCTTT.

This clone has only one observation. V and J are TRBV24-1 and TRBJ1-1; 7 bases agree with TRBD1. V was pared by 6 bases and J by 7 bases, with 4 bases of the junction left unmatched. This CDR3 contains 12 residues. Germline-derived CDR1 and CDR2 are KGHDR and SFDVKD. The CDR3 DNA reads as TGTGCCACCAGTAAGGCAGGGGGTGAAGCTTTCTTT. Translation gives CATSKAGGEAFF.

This chain uses TRBV3-1 (or the pseudogene TRBV3-2) with TRBJ1-1, with TRBD1 identical over 9 bases. The CDR3 covers 15 residues. Germline CDR1 is LGHDT and CDR2 is YNNKEL (reference sequence). Losses at the gene ends were 5 bases for V and 4 bases for J; bases not matched to a gene: 8. CDR3 coding DNA: TGTGCCAGCAGCGGACAGGGGTGGGTAGGCACTGAAGCTTTCTTT. Translating gives CASSGQGWVGTEAFF.

CDR3 DNA: TGTGCCAGTAGTATATGGGGAACTAACTATGGCTACACCTTC. It specifies CASSIWGTNYGYTF. The genes are TRBV19 and TRBJ1-2, with D uncertain. Trimming stripped 2 bases from V and 0 bases from J, with 7 bases between. This CDR3 has 14 amino acids. Germline V lookup: CDR1 LNHDA, CDR2 SQIVND (reference sequence).

The V gene is TRBV7-2, the J gene TRBJ2-1; D possibly corresponds to TRBD1 (6 bases). The V gene lost 5 bases and the J gene lost 3 bases, with 17 bases spanning the gap. Per the germline V gene, CDR1 is SGHTA and CDR2 is FQGNSA. The CDR3 runs to 16 residues. The CDR3 sequence: CASSRTGLGIYNEQFF. CDR3 coding DNA: TGTGCCAGCAGCCGCACAGGGTTGGGCATCTACAATGAGCAGTTCTTC.

V gene TRBV11-2 combines with J gene TRBJ1-2; a possible D gene is TRBD1 (5 bases). The V and J ends lost 2 bases and 3 bases respectively, with 10 bases between them. The CDR3 loop spans 14 amino acids. The germline V gene encodes CDR1 SGHAT and CDR2 FQNNGV. The CDR3 region is CASSLQGRHYGYTF. The CDR3 bases are TGTGCCAGCAGCTTACAGGGACGGCACTATGGCTACACCTTC.

This chain links TRBV19 with TRBJ1-5; possible D gene TRBD1, 5 bases. The CDR3 is 14 amino acids. The germline V gene has CDR1 LNHDA and CDR2 SQIVND (reference sequence). Deletions cut 3 bases from V and 5 bases from J, with 11 bases between. The CDR3 DNA follows: TGTGCCAGTAGTATCACAGGTTTCCATCAGCCCCAGCATTTT. This translates into CASSITGFHQPQHF.

This chain joins TRBV7-9 and TRBJ1-1, with 8 bases identical to TRBD1. Per the germline V gene, CDR1 is SEHNR and CDR2 is FQNEAQ (reference sequence). This CDR3 comprises 14 residues. V shed 6 bases, J shed 1 base, and the junction held 4 bases outside the gene matches. The CDR3 coding sequence is TGTGCCAGCAGTCTCCAGGGGGCGAACACTGAAGCTTTCTTT. Protein sequence: CASSLQGANTEAFF.